The rows below give T cell receptor beta chains drawn from one sample of a study of blood T cell repertoires in COVID-19. Here immunoSEQ multiplex PCR was the method, and the copy in TCRdb shows in-frame clones only, minus some. Altogether 100,000 to 150,000 clones are present, 81% being singletons, with the ten largest covering roughly a sixth. Sample: peripheral blood. The receptors stem from a man aged 25 to 40 with COVID-19, enrolled during active disease. CDR3s include the opening cysteine and the closing phenylalanine or tryptophan. A D gene is named only where the DNA matches it firmly. Some rows mark clone size as missing; the rest say once, few, many or name a class of expanded clone.

size: -
V: TRBV7-3
D: TRBD2
J: TRBJ2-2
CDR3: CASRGGSSTGELFF
DNA: TGTGCCAGCCGGGGGGGCTCGTCCACCGGGGAGCTGTTTTTT

size: few
V: TRBV30
D: -
J: TRBJ1-1
CDR3: CAWSVSQGNTEAFF
DNA: TGTGCCTGGAGTGTAAGCCAGGGGAACACTGAAGCTTTCTTT

size: -
V: TRBV2
D: -
J: TRBJ1-3
CDR3: CASSEQGLSGNTIYF
DNA: TGTGCCAGCAGTGAACAGGGGCTTAGTGGAAACACCATATATTTT

size: -
V: TRBV7-9
D: -
J: TRBJ2-7
CDR3: CASSLLTAGLYF
DNA: TGTGCCAGCAGCTTACTTACAGCGGGCCTTTACTTC

size: -
V: TRBV6-5
D: TRBD1
J: TRBJ1-2
CDR3: CASSYLRDRAYGYTF
DNA: TGTGCCAGCAGTTACCTCCGGGACAGGGCCTATGGCTACACCTTC

size: -
V: TRBV4-1
D: TRBD1
J: TRBJ1-2
CDR3: CASSPTGGSYGYTF
DNA: TGCGCCAGCAGCCCGACAGGGGGCAGCTATGGCTACACCTTC

size: -
V: TRBV9
D: TRBD2
J: TRBJ2-2
CDR3: CASSVGTSGSTGELFF
DNA: TGTGCCAGCAGCGTAGGAACTAGCGGGTCCACCGGGGAGCTGTTTTTT

size: -
V: TRBV29-1
D: -
J: TRBJ2-7
CDR3: CSFQRGKSYEQYF
DNA: TGCAGCTTCCAACGGGGGAAATCCTACGAGCAGTACTTC

size: -
V: TRBV28
D: TRBD1
J: TRBJ1-4
CDR3: CASSPGTGEKLFF
DNA: TGTGCCAGCAGTCCCGGGACAGGCGAAAAACTGTTTTTT

size: once
V: TRBV1
D: -
J: TRBJ1-2
CDR3: CTSSQDLGQGKDYTF
DNA: TGCACCAGCAGCCAAGATCTAGGACAGGGTAAGGACTACACCTTC

size: -
V: TRBV30
D: TRBD2
J: TRBJ2-7
CDR3: CAWSGTSGYAYEQYF
DNA: TGTGCCTGGAGTGGGACTAGCGGGTACGCCTACGAGCAGTACTTC

size: -
V: TRBV7-9
D: TRBD1
J: TRBJ1-1
CDR3: CAFHQGTVNTEAFF
DNA: TGTGCCTTTCACCAAGGGACAGTGAACACTGAAGCTTTCTTT

size: few
V: TRBV7-2
D: TRBD2
J: TRBJ2-1
CDR3: CASSFRGLAGGNEQFF
DNA: TGTGCCAGCAGCTTCAGAGGACTAGCGGGAGGCAATGAGCAGTTCTTC

size: once
V: TRBV28
D: TRBD2
J: TRBJ2-3
CDR3: CASSLSQRGRDTQYF
DNA: TGTGCCAGCAGTTTATCACAGCGGGGACGAGATACGCAGTATTTT

size: -
V: TRBV20-1
D: TRBD1
J: TRBJ1-1
CDR3: CSASEGATEAFF
DNA: TGCAGTGCTAGTGAGGGGGCGACTGAAGCTTTCTTT

size: -
V: TRBV29-1
D: -
J: TRBJ2-7
CDR3: CSVLQPTSYEQYF
DNA: TGCAGCGTTCTACAGCCGACATCCTACGAGCAGTACTTC

size: -
V: TRBV6-5
D: -
J: TRBJ2-5
CDR3: CASSYTGRGETQYF
DNA: TGTGCCAGCAGTTACACCGGTCGAGGGGAGACCCAGTACTTC

size: -
V: TRBV27
D: TRBD1
J: TRBJ2-1
CDR3: CASSFRQGAKNNEQFF
DNA: TGTGCCAGCAGTTTCCGACAGGGGGCAAAAAACAATGAGCAGTTCTTC

size: once
V: TRBV7-2
D: TRBD1
J: TRBJ1-4
CDR3: CASSPVYDRVSTNEKLFF
DNA: TGTGCCAGCAGCCCCGTTTATGACAGGGTTTCAACTAATGAAAAACTGTTTTTT

size: -
V: TRBV5-6
D: TRBD1
J: TRBJ1-2
CDR3: CASSLPDRGGYGYTF
DNA: TGTGCCAGCAGCTTGCCCGACAGGGGAGGCTATGGCTACACCTTC

size: -
V: TRBV6-1
D: TRBD1
J: TRBJ1-6
CDR3: CASSERSGGYNSPLHF
DNA: TGTGCCAGCAGTGAAAGGTCAGGGGGCTATAATTCACCCCTCCACTTT

size: -
V: TRBV9
D: TRBD2
J: TRBJ2-1
CDR3: CASSVAGETYNEQFF
DNA: TGTGCCAGCAGCGTCGCGGGGGAGACCTACAATGAGCAGTTCTTC

size: -
V: TRBV7-9
D: TRBD1
J: TRBJ2-7
CDR3: CASIQDRGYTYEQYF
DNA: TGTGCCAGCATCCAGGACAGGGGCTATACCTACGAGCAGTACTTC

size: -
V: TRBV28
D: -
J: TRBJ1-2
CDR3: CASREDSQWGYTF
DNA: TGTGCCAGCAGAGAGGACTCCCAGTGGGGCTACACCTTC

size: many
V: TRBV7-9
D: TRBD1
J: TRBJ2-5
CDR3: CASSLPGTVETQYF
DNA: TGTGCCAGCAGCCTACCCGGGACAGTCGAGACCCAGTACTTC

size: -
V: TRBV30
D: -
J: TRBJ1-5
CDR3: CAWSVRNQPQHF
DNA: TGTGCCTGGAGTGTCAGAAATCAGCCCCAGCATTTT

size: -
V: TRBV5-8
D: TRBD1
J: TRBJ1-5
CDR3: CASSFGDRGNQPQHF
DNA: TGTGCCAGCAGCTTCGGGGACAGGGGGAATCAGCCCCAGCATTTT

size: -
V: TRBV13
D: TRBD1
J: TRBJ1-6
CDR3: CASSYMTGRPDSPLHF
DNA: TGTGCCAGCAGCTATATGACAGGGCGTCCCGATTCACCCCTCCACTTT

size: few
V: TRBV5-6
D: -
J: TRBJ2-7
CDR3: CASSRGSYEQYF
DNA: TGTGCCAGCAGCAGAGGCTCCTACGAGCAGTACTTC

size: once
V: TRBV5-8
D: -
J: TRBJ2-1
CDR3: CASSLPGIGNEQFF
DNA: TGTGCCAGCAGCCTCCCGGGTATCGGCAATGAGCAGTTCTTC

size: -
V: TRBV18
D: TRBD2
J: TRBJ2-1
CDR3: CASSGTGLDEQFF
DNA: TGTGCCAGCTCAGGCACTGGACTAGATGAGCAGTTCTTC

size: -
V: TRBV6-5
D: -
J: TRBJ2-7
CDR3: CASSYRAGMYEQYF
DNA: TGTGCCAGCAGTTACAGGGCAGGGATGTACGAGCAGTACTTC

size: -
V: TRBV6-5
D: TRBD2
J: TRBJ2-1
CDR3: CASRLGAGPVNEQFF
DNA: TGTGCCAGCAGGCTCGGAGCGGGACCCGTCAATGAGCAGTTCTTC

size: many
V: TRBV3-1/TRBV3-2
D: TRBD1
J: TRBJ1-6
CDR3: CASSQATSDRETLHF
DNA: TGTGCCAGCAGCCAGGCTACGTCAGACAGGGAAACCCTCCACTTT

size: -
V: TRBV11-2
D: -
J: TRBJ2-2
CDR3: CASSPTNTGELFF
DNA: TGTGCCAGCAGCCCTACTAACACCGGGGAGCTGTTTTTT

size: few
V: TRBV6-2/TRBV6-3
D: -
J: TRBJ1-2
CDR3: CASSRRETGYTF
DNA: TGTGCCAGCAGTCGCAGGGAAACGGGCTACACCTTC

size: -
V: TRBV18
D: -
J: TRBJ2-1
CDR3: CASSPSDYNEQFF
DNA: TGTGCCAGCTCACCTTCAGACTACAATGAGCAGTTCTTC